Reported below is one T cell receptor beta chain. Its antigen remains unknown. The CDR3 runs to 15 residues. The germline CDR1 and CDR2 sequences are SEHNR and FQNEAQ (reference sequence). V was clipped by 3 bases and J by 2 bases, with 13 bases between them. Rearranged V-D-J TRB sequences were amplified with a mixed TRB-A/B primer pool. Using its own MiXCR run on the multiplex PCR reads, TCRdb lists one record per CDR3 protein. In the table there are about 10,000 distinct CDR3 sequences, roughly 30% of which are singletons. The sample originates from a study of T cell repertoires in aging, cancer and after chemotherapy. Study overall: Clear clonal overlap appeared across healthy donor samples taken over several months to years.

TCR beta rearrangements were amplified from peripheral blood genomic DNA. Regarding the study as a whole: These repertoire data do not allow conclusions about immunological memory after chemotherapy. Age-matched healthy donors had significantly more diverse, less clonal blood TCR repertoires than untreated cancer patients.

The TCR comes from a human donor in good health. Sequenced input: blood. J is TRBJ2-5 and V is TRBV7-9, with D hard to call. For the CDR3, the DNA is TGTGCCAGCAGCTTGAACCGGGTGGGGCAAGAGACCCAGTACTTC. This encodes CASSLNRVGQETQYF.